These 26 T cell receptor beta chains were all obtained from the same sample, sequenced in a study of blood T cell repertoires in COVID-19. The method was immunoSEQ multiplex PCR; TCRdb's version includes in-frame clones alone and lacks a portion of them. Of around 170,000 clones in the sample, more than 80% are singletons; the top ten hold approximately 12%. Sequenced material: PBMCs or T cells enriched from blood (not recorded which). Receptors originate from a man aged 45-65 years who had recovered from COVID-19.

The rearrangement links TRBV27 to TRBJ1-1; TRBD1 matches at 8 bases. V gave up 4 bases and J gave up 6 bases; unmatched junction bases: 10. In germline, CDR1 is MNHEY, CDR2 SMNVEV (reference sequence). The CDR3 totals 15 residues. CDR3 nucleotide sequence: TGTGCCAGCAGTTCCCTCGGGACAGGTTCCTCTGAAGCTTTCTTT. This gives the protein CASSSLGTGSSEAFF.

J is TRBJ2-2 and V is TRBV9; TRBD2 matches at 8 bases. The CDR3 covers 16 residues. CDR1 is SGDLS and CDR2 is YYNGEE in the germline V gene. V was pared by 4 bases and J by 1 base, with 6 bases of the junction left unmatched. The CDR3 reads CASSSLAGGNTGELFF. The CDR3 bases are TGTGCCAGCAGCTCCCTTGCGGGGGGGAACACCGGGGAGCTGTTTTTT. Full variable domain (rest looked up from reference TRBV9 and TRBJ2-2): DSGVTQTPKHLITATGQRVTLRCSPRSGDLSVYWYQQSLDQGLQFLIQYYNGEERAKGNILERFSAQQFPDLHSELNLSSLELGDSALYFCASSSLAGGNTGELFFGEGSRLTVL.

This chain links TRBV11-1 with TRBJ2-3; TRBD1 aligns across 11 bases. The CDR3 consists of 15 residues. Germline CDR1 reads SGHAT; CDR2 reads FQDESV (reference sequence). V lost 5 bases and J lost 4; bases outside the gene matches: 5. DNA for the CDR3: TGTGCCAGCAGCCCGGGACAGGGGGAAGCAGATACGCAGTATTTT. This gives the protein CASSPGQGEADTQYF.

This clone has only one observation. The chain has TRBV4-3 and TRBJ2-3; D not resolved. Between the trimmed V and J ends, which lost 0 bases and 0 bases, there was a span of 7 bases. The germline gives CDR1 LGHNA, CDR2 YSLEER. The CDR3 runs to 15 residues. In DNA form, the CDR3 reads TGCGCCAGCAGCCAAGAGTACCAGAGCACAGATACGCAGTATTTT. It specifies CASSQEYQSTDTQYF.

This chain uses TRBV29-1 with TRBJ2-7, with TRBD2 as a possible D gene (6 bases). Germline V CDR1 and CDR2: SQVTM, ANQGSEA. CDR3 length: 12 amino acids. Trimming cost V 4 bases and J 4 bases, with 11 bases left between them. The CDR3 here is CSVVGAGYEQYF. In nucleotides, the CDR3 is TGCAGCGTTGTTGGGGCGGGATACGAGCAGTACTTC.

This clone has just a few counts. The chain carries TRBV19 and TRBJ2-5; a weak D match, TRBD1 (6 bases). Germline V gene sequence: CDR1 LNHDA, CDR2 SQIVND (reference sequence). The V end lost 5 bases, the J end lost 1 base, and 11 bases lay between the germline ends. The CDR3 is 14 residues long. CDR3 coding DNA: TGTGCCAGTAGTTTACACAGGGCCCAAGAGACCCAGTACTTC. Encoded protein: CASSLHRAQETQYF.

The CDR3 bases are TGTGCCAGCAGCGTAAGCAGTAACCCGAGGTCCAGCTCCTACGAGCAGTACTTC. Its translation is CASSVSSNPRSSSYEQYF. V gene TRBV11-2 combines with J gene TRBJ2-7; D is ambiguous. The CDR3 loop spans 18 amino acids. V dropped 5 bases and J dropped 0 bases, with 23 bases sitting between them. The germline CDR1 and CDR2 sequences are SGHAT and FQNNGV.

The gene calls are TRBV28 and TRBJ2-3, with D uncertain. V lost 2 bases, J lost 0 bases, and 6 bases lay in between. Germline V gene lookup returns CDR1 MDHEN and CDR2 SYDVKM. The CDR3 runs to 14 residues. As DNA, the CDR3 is TGTGCCAGCAGTTTAGCACTGAGCACAGATACGCAGTATTTT. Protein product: CASSLALSTDTQYF.

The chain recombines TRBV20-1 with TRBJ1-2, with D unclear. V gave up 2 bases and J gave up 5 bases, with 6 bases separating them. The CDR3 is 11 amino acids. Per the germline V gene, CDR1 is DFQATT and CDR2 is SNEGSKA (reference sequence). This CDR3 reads CSARIDYGYTF. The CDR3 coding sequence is TGCAGTGCTAGAATAGATTATGGCTACACCTTC.

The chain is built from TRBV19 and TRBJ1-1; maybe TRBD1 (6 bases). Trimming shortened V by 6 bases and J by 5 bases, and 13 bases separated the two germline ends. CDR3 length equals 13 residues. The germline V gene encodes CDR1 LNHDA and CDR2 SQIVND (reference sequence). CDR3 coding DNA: TGTGCCAGTAGCAAACATACAGGGACTGAAGCTTTCTTT. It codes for CASSKHTGTEAFF.

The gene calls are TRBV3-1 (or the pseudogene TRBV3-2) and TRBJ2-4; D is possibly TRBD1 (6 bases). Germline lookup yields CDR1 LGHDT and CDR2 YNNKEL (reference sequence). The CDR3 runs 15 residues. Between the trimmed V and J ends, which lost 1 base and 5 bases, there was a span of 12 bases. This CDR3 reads CASSQASGQQNIQYF. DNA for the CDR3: TGTGCCAGCAGCCAAGCAAGTGGACAGCAAAACATTCAGTACTTC.

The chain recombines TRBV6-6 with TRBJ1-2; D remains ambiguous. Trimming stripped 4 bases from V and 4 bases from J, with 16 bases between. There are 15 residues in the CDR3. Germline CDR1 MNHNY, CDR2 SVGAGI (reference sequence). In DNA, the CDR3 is TGTGCCAGCAGTTCCGGAGTCGGTACGGGCTATGGCTACACCTTC. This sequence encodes CASSSGVGTGYGYTF.

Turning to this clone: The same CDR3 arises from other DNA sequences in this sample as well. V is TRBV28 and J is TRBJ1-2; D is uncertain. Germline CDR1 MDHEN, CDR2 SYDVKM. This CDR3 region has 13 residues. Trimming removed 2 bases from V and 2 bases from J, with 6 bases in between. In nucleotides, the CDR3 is TGTGCCAGCAGTTTAACAGCCAACTATGGCTACACCTTC. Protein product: CASSLTANYGYTF.

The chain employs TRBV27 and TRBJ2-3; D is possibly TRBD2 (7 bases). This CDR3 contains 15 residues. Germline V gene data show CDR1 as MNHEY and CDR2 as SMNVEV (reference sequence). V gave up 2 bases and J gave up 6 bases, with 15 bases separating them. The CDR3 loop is CASSLRRGPVDTQYF. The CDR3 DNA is TGTGCCAGCAGTTTACGGCGGGGGCCGGTGGATACGCAGTATTTT.

The CDR3 reads CASSLFPDRGTEAFF. The CDR3 bases are TGTGCCAGCAGTTTATTCCCGGACAGGGGAACTGAAGCTTTCTTT. V is TRBV27 and J is TRBJ1-1; the match to TRBD1 covers 9 bases. There are 15 residues in the CDR3. V dropped 1 base and J dropped 5; count of bases not matched to a gene: 5. CDR1 and CDR2 from the germline V gene are MNHEY and SMNVEV (reference sequence).

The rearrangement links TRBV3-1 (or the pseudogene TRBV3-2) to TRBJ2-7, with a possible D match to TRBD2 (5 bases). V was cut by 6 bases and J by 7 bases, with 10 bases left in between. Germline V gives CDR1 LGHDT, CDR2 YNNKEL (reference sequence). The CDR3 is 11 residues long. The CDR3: CASSRGYEQYF. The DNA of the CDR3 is TGTGCCAGCAGTAGAGGGTATGAGCAGTACTTC.

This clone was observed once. The CDR3 sequence: CASSLAGSSDYEQYF. Here the CDR3 DNA reads TGCGCCAGCAGCTTGGCTGGTAGCAGCGACTACGAGCAGTACTTC. The chain recombines TRBV5-1 with TRBJ2-7; D ambiguous. Germline CDR1 and CDR2: SGHRS and YFSETQ. Trimming removed 0 bases at V and 3 bases at J, with 13 bases between. The CDR3 extends over 15 amino acids.

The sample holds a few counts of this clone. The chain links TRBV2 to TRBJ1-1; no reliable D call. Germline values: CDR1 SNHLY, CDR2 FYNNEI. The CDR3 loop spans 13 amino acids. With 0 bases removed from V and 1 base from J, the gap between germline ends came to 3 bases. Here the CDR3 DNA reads TGTGCCAGCAGTGAAGCAGCGAACACTGAAGCTTTCTTT. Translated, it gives CASSEAANTEAFF.

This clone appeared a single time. CDR3 loop: CASSGQVNSNQPQHF. DNA for the CDR3: TGTGCCAGCAGTGGACAGGTCAATAGCAATCAGCCCCAGCATTTT. The chain recombines TRBV2 with TRBJ1-5, with D possibly being TRBD1 (6 bases). Trimming stripped 4 bases from V and 0 bases from J, with 10 bases between. There are 15 residues in the CDR3. Germline V gene lookup returns CDR1 SNHLY and CDR2 FYNNEI.

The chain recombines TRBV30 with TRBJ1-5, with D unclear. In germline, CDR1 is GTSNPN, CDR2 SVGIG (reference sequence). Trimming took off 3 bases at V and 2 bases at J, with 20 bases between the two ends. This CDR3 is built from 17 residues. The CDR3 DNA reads TGTGCCTGGAGCGCCTACTCTGCTCGGAGGGGCAATCAGCCCCAGCATTTT. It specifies CAWSAYSARRGNQPQHF.

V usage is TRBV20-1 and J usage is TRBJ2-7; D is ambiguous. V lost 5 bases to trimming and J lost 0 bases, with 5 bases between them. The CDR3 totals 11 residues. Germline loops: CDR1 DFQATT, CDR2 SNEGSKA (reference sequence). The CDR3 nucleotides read TGCAGTGCTCCACTCTCCTACGAGCAGTACTTC. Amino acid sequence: CSAPLSYEQYF.

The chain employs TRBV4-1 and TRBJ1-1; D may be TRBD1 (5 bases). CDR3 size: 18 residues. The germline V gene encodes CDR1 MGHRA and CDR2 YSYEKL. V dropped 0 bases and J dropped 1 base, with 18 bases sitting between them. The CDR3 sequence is CASSQERGVSIQNTEAFF. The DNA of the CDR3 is TGCGCCAGCAGCCAAGAGCGGGGGGTTTCGATCCAGAACACTGAAGCTTTCTTT.

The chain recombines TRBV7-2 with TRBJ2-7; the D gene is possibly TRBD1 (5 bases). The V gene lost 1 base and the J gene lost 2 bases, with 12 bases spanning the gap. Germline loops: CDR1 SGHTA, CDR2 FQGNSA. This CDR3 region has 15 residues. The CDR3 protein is CASSLVSGSPYEQYF. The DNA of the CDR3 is TGTGCCAGCAGCTTAGTCTCAGGGTCACCCTACGAGCAGTACTTC.

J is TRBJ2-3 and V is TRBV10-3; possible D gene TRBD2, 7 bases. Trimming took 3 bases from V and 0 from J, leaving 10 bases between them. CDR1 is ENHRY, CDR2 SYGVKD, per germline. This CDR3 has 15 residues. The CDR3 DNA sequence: TGTGCCATCAGTGATGGGGGGGGCAGCACAGATACGCAGTATTTT. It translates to CAISDGGGSTDTQYF.

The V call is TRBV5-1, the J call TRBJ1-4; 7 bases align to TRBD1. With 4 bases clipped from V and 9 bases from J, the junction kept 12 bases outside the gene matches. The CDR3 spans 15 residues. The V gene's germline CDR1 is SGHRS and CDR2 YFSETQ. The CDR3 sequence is CASSNRTGVLKKLFF. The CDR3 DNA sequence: TGCGCCAGCAGCAACAGGACAGGCGTGCTGAAAAAACTGTTTTTT.

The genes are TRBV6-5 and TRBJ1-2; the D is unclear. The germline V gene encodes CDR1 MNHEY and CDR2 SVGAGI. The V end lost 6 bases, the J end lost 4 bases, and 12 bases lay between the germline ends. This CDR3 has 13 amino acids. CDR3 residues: CASSPLRAYGYTF. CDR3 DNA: TGTGCCAGCAGCCCCTTGAGGGCCTATGGCTACACCTTC.